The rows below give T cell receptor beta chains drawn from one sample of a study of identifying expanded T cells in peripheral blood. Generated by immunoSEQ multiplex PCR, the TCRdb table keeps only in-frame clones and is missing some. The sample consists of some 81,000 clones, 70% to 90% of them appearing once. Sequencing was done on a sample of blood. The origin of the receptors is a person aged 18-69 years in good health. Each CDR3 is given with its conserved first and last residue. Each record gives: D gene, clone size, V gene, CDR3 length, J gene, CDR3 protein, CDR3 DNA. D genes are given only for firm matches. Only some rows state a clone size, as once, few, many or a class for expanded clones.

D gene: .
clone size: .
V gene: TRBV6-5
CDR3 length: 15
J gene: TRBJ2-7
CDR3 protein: CASSYSRLPSYEQYF
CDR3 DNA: TGTGCCAGCAGTTACTCTCGGTTACCCTCCTACGAGCAGTACTTC

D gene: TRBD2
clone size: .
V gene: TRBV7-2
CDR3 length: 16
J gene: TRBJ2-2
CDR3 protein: CASSLLGGGPAGELFF
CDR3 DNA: TGTGCCAGCAGCTTATTGGGGGGAGGGCCTGCCGGGGAGCTGTTTTTT

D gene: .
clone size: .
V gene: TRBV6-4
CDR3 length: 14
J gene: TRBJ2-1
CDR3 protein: CASSAGDPYNEQFF
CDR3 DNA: TGTGCCAGCAGTGCGGGGGACCCCTACAATGAGCAGTTCTTC

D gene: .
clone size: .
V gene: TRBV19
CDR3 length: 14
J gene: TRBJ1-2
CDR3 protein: CASSIGTGPYGYTF
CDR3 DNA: TGTGCCAGTAGTATTGGCACAGGCCCCTATGGCTACACCTTC

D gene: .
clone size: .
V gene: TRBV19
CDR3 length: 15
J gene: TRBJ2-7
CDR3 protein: CASSVNREFDDEQYF
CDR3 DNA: TGTGCCAGTAGTGTCAACAGGGAGTTCGACGACGAGCAGTACTTC

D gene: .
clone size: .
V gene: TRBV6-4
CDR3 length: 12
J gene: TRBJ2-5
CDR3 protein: CASSDQGGTQYF
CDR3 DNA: TGTGCCAGCAGTGACCAGGGAGGGACCCAGTACTTC

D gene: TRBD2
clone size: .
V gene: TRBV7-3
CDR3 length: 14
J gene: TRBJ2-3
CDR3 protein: CASSLGLAADTQYF
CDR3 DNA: TGTGCCAGCAGCTTAGGACTAGCCGCAGATACGCAGTATTTT

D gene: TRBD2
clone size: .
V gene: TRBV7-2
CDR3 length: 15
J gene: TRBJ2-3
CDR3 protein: CASRPSGRSRNTQYF
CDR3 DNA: TGTGCCAGCAGACCTAGCGGGAGGTCTAGAAATACGCAGTATTTT

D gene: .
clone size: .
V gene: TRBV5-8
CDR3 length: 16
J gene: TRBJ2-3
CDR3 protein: CASSLVFGRGTDTQYF
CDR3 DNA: TGTGCCAGCAGCTTGGTTTTCGGGAGAGGCACAGATACGCAGTATTTT

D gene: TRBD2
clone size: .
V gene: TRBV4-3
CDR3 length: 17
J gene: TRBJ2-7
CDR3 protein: CASSPRLAIQLSDEQYF
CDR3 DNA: TGCGCCAGCAGCCCTAGACTAGCAATCCAACTTTCGGACGAGCAGTACTTC

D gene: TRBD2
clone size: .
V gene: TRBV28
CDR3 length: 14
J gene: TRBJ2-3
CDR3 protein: CASSLGGLESTQYF
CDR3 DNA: TGTGCCAGCAGTTTAGGCGGACTAGAAAGTACGCAGTATTTT

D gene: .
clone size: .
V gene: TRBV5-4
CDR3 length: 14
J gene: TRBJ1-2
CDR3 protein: CASSMPQGNYGYTF
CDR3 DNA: TGTGCCAGCAGCATGCCGCAGGGGAACTATGGCTACACCTTC

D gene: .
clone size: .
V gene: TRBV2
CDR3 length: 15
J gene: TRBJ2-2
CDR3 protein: CASSRSGPGTGELFF
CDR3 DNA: TGTGCCAGCAGCCGATCGGGTCCAGGCACCGGGGAGCTGTTTTTT

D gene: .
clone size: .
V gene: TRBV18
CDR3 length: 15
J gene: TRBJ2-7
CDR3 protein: CASSPPTGRVYEQYF
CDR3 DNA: TGTGCCAGCTCACCACCCACAGGGCGTGTCTACGAGCAGTACTTC

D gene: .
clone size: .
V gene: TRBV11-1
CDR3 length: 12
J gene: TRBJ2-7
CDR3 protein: CASSPLGYEQYF
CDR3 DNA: TGTGCCAGCAGCCCCCTGGGCTACGAGCAGTACTTC

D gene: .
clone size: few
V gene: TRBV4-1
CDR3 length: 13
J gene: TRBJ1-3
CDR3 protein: CASSQDRRDTIYF
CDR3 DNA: TGCGCCAGCAGCCAAGATCGGCGAGATACCATATATTTT

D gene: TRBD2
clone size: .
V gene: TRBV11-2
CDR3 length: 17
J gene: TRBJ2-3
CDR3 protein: CASSLGRLSGRGDTQYF
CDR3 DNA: TGTGCCAGCAGCTTAGGTCGACTGAGCGGGAGGGGCGATACGCAGTATTTT

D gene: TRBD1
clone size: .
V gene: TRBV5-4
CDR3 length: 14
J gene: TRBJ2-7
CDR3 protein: CASSDGTGPYEQYF
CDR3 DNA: TGTGCCAGCAGCGACGGGACAGGTCCCTACGAGCAGTACTTC

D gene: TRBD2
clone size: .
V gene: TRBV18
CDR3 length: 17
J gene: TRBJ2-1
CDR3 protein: CASSPPTGGSSYNEQFF
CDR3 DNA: TGTGCCAGCTCACCACCGACGGGCGGGAGCTCCTACAATGAGCAGTTCTTC

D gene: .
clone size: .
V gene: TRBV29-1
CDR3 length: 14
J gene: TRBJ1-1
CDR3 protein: CSVEDGGGNTEAFF
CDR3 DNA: TGCAGCGTTGAAGATGGGGGTGGGAACACTGAAGCTTTCTTT

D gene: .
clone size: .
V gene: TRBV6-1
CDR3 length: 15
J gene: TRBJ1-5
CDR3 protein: CASSEVGGLYQPQHF
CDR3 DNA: TGTGCCAGCAGTGAAGTAGGAGGGCTATATCAGCCCCAGCATTTT

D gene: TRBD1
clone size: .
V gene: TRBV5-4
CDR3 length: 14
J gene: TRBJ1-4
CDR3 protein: CASSTQGAGEKLFF
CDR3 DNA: TGTGCCAGCAGTACACAGGGGGCAGGGGAAAAACTGTTTTTT

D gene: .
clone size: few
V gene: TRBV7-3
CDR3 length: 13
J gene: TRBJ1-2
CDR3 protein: CASSLDTNYGYTF
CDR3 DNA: TGTGCCAGCAGCTTAGACACTAACTATGGCTACACCTTC

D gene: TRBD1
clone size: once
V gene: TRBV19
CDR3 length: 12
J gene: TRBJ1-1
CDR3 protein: CASSMRTGEAFF
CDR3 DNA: TGTGCCAGTAGTATGCGGACAGGGGAAGCTTTCTTT

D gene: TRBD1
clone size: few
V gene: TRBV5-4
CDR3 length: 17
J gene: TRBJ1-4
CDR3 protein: CASSLGGQSRTSEKLFF
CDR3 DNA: TGTGCCAGCAGCTTGGGGGGACAGTCCAGGACCAGTGAAAAACTGTTTTTT

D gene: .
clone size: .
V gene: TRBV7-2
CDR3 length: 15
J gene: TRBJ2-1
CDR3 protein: CASSLFGAAYNEQFF
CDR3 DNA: TGTGCCAGCAGCTTATTCGGGGCAGCCTACAATGAGCAGTTCTTC

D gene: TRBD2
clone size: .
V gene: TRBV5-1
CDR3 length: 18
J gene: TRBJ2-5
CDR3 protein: CASSLVGWTSGFQETQYF
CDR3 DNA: TGCGCCAGCAGCTTGGTCGGGTGGACTAGCGGCTTTCAAGAGACCCAGTACTTC

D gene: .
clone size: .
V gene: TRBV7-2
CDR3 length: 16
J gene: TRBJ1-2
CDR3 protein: CASSLVRGGFNYGYTF
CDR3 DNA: TGTGCCAGCAGCTTAGTGAGGGGCGGATTTAACTATGGCTACACCTTC

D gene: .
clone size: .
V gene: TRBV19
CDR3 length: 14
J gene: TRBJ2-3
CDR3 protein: CASSIDPGRNTQYF
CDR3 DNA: TGTGCCAGTAGTATAGATCCGGGGAGAAATACGCAGTATTTT

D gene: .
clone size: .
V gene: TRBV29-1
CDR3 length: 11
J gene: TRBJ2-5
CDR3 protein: CSTRGGETQYF
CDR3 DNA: TGCAGCACTAGAGGCGGAGAGACCCAGTACTTC

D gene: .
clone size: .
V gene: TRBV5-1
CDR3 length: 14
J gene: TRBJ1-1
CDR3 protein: CASSLEGVTTEAFF
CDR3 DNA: TGCGCCAGCAGCTTGGAGGGGGTGACCACTGAAGCTTTCTTT

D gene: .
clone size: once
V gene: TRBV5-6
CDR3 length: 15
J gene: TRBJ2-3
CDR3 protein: CASSLVASGTDTQYF
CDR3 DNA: TGTGCCAGCAGCTTGGTGGCTAGTGGAACAGATACGCAGTATTTT

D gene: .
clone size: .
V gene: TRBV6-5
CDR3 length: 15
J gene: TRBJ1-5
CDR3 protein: CASRTTGNSNQPQHF
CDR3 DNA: TGTGCCAGCAGGACGACGGGAAATAGCAATCAGCCCCAGCATTTT

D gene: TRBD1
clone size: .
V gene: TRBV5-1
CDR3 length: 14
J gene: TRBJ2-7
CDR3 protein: CASSADRELYEQYF
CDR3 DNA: TGCGCCAGCAGCGCGGACAGGGAGTTATACGAGCAGTACTTC

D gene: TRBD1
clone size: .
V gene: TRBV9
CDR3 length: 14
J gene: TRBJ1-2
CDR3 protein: CASSSRGGALGYTF
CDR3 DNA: TGTGCCAGCAGCTCCAGGGGGGGGGCGCTCGGCTACACCTTC

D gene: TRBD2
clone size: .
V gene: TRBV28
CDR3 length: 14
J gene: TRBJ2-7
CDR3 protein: CASNLAGGPYEQYF
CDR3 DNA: TGTGCCAGCAACCTAGCGGGAGGGCCTTACGAGCAGTACTTC

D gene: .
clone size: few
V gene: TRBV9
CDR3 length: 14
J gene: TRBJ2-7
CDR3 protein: CASSGGAFSYEQYF
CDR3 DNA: TGTGCCAGCAGCGGTGGAGCATTCTCCTACGAGCAGTACTTC

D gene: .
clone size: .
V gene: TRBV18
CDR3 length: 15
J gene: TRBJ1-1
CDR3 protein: CASSQNRGGNTEAFF
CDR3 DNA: TGTGCCAGCTCACAAAATAGGGGGGGGAACACTGAAGCTTTCTTT

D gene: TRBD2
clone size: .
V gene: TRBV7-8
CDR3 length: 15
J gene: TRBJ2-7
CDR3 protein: CASSLAGTTPEGQYF
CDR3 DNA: TGTGCCAGCAGCTTAGCGGGGACTACCCCAGAGGGGCAGTACTTC

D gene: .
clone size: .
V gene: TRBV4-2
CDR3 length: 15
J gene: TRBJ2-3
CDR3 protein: CASSPALREADTQYF
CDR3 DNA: TGTGCCAGCAGCCCGGCCCTGAGGGAAGCAGATACGCAGTATTTT

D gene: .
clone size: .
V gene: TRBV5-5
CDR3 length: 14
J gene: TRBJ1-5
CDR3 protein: CASSPGRGGQPQHF
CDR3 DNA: TGTGCCAGCAGCCCGGGGAGGGGAGGTCAGCCCCAGCATTTT